This T cell receptor beta chain was found in a study of shared clonotypes between healthy human individuals (dated by TCRdb to 2020 to 2021). For context, the study as a whole: Three men and a couple of women, aged 18 to 49 years, made up the cohort. For each donor, three plates each were used for CD4 naive and CD4 memory, two plates were used for CD8 naive, and one plate was used for CD8 memory. The study deeply sequenced blood TCR repertoires of five healthy adults to estimate repertoire size and the extent of clonotype sharing between individuals. To increase sequencing depth and limit assay-specific biases, TCR repertoire library preparation and sequencing were carried out by different laboratories using diverse techniques. Per donor, leukapheresis produced somewhere between about 0.94 and 9.5 billion PBMCs.

A note on this clone: It lacks a known antigen. No base-level quality is on record; no much larger clone is a single base apart.

CD8 naive samples were CD45RO-negative cells positively selected for CCR7, giving a CD45RA+CCR7+ population that excluded TemRA cells. Donors were healthy HIV-negative adults with no recently reported acute infections or vaccinations. Only Caucasian adults living in Nashville, Tennessee, USA were represented among the donors. Blood was obtained by leukapheresis, after which PBMCs were separated by Ficoll-Histopaque density gradient centrifugation and cryopreserved in liquid nitrogen vapor phase. Analytical flow cytometry was used to check the purity and quantity of each magnetically sorted T cell population. Genomic DNA was isolated from every sorted fraction and measured by UV absorbance on a Nanodrop 2000c. Beyond this particular receptor, the publication reports: Clonotypes shared by all four sorted-subset donors showed higher generation probabilities than non-shared clonotypes. Estimated clonotype richness was generally larger for naive than for memory subsets. When a few donors were compared, the shared fraction of clonotypes was about 5.2% for naive CD4, around 3.6% for naive CD8, about 2.4% for memory CD4, and around 0.37% for memory CD8. Because the study included only a small number of donors, the genetic and exposure-history diversity represented was limited. Sampling was restricted to blood, and TCR repertoires in tissue are likely to differ from TCR repertoires in blood. Based on pairwise subsampling, the degree of clonotype sharing among donors was expected to be affected by sequencing depth. Even with the large sequencing depth, rarefaction of the sorted-subset datasets indicated that sequencing was incomplete.

Using the deep immunoSEQ assay, TCR CDR3 regions were amplified from genomic DNA by multiplex PCR. Genomic DNA extracted from each cell subset was distributed evenly over all wells of several immunoSEQ 96-well plates, and each plate served as one replicate. For sorted subsets, approximately 210 ng of genomic DNA, equivalent to about 30,000 T cell genomes, went into each replicate PCR. Purified libraries were quantified with a Qubit 3.0 fluorometer, sized on a Bioanalyzer 2100, and re-quantified with the KAPA Library Quantification kit. Every immunoSEQ 96-well plate was sequenced on a dedicated single-read 150-cycle Illumina NextSeq 550 flow cell. The authors processed their data as follows. Because the immunoSEQ output included only junctional sequences and no quality scores, the filtering could not be the same as the filtering used for full-length reads. Sequences were annotated with PyIR, a Python wrapper for IgBLAST v1.9, using IMGT germline references to assign V/J genes and CDR3. Reads with weak V/J assignments (E-value above 1e-6), missing CDR3, stop codons, out-of-frame junctions, or ambiguous translated residues were removed. A V3J clonotype was defined by an identical inferred V gene, J gene, and CDR3 amino acid sequence. The percentage overlap between two repertoires was calculated by dividing the number of shared unique clonotypes by the size of the smaller repertoire. Richness of each repertoire was evaluated using RTK rarefaction, the Chao1 estimator, and Recon v2.1 estimates of unobserved clonotypes. For all TCRbeta clonotypes obtained by the gDNA method from a handful of donors, generation probabilities were computed with OLGA. TCRdb obtained this table from immuneACCESS and retained in-frame rearrangements with V and J assigned. These tables miss some clones; where compared with another copy, unresolved V genes account for less than half of the shortfall, and the remainder is unexplained. The V and J calls and clone size are taken from that table; D and trimming were inferred from the DNA. This sample comprises around 1,900,000 clones, just over 90% of them detected only once. Approximately 1.6% of the sample lies in the top ten.

The CDR3 runs 14 residues from the cysteine to the phenylalanine. Only the CDR3 region is kept as DNA, spanning 42 bases read in frame from base 1. CDR1 and CDR2 (LNHDA, SQIVND) derive from the germline V gene (reference sequence). The germline V and J ends show losses of 8 bases and 2 bases respectively, and no gene match explains 9 bases of the junction. The chain is encoded by TRBV19 joined to TRBJ2-7; 7 junctional bases match TRBD1. This clonotype was sampled from a young man in good health. Some clones in this sample may be carry-over from other donors' samples. Source material: naive CD8+ T cells from PBMCs. The cell subset or site label, read with the paper, signifies: CD45RA+CCR7+. The CDR3 protein is CASAETGPAYEQYF. The sequenced DNA: TGTGCCAGTGCAGAGACAGGGCCCGCCTACGAGCAGTACTTC.